One sample yielded the 26 T cell receptor beta chains listed below, sequenced in a study of CD8 T cells in Susac syndrome. With random hexamers, reverse transcription was performed on about 0.5 to 1 ug of RNA. Via MiXCR, TCRdb re-called the immunoSEQ multiplex PCR reads, giving one row per CDR3 protein. The profile shows some 180,000 distinct CDR3 sequences, over 90% of them singletons. The sample comprised CD4+ T cells from PBMCs. These receptors were collected from a human donor with Susac syndrome.

This rearrangement joins TRBV20-1 to TRBJ1-5; 10 nucleotides align to TRBD1. Trimming at V came to 0 bases and at J to 3 bases, leaving 5 bases not matched to a gene. The CDR3 spans 16 residues. In germline, CDR1 is DFQATT, CDR2 SNEGSKA (reference sequence). The CDR3 DNA sequence: TGCAGTGCTAGAGATCCCCGACAGGGGGCCAATCAGCCCCAGCATTTT. Amino acid sequence: CSARDPRQGANQPQHF.

J is TRBJ2-1 and V is TRBV4-2, with D possibly being TRBD2 (5 bases). Germline V gene data show CDR1 as LGHNA and CDR2 as YNFKEQ. Trimming took off 4 bases at V and 3 bases at J, with 16 bases between the two ends. The CDR3 covers 16 residues. The CDR3 is CASSPTGGLGYNEQFF. The CDR3 DNA reads as TGTGCCAGCAGCCCCACCGGAGGACTTGGCTACAATGAGCAGTTCTTC.

The chain recombines TRBV10-3 with TRBJ2-7; TRBD2 is a possible D gene (5 bases). The V gene lost 3 bases and the J gene lost 3 bases, with 12 bases spanning the gap. Germline CDR1 reads ENHRY; CDR2 reads SYGVKD. The CDR3 extends over 14 amino acids. The CDR3 DNA follows: TGTGCCATCAGTGAAGGGCGGGCACGCTACGAGCAGTACTTC. The encoded protein is CAISEGRARYEQYF.

V usage is TRBV3-1 and J usage is TRBJ2-5; D is undetermined. This CDR3 contains 14 residues. Germline lookup yields CDR1 LGHDT and CDR2 YNNKEL (reference sequence). Trimming removed 1 base at V and 0 bases at J, with 6 bases between. The CDR3 here is CASSQGAYQETQYF. CDR3 in DNA: TGTGCCAGCAGCCAAGGGGCGTACCAAGAGACCCAGTACTTC.

The chain joins TRBV29-1 to TRBJ2-7, with 12 positions matching TRBD2. Trimming took 4 bases from V and 7 from J; bases not matched to a gene: 2. The CDR3 length is 12 residues. CDR1 is SQVTM and CDR2 is ANQGSEA in the germline V gene. CDR3 residues: CSVGLAGGEQYF. CDR3 in DNA: TGCAGCGTTGGTCTAGCGGGAGGGGAGCAGTACTTC.

This sequence joins TRBV5-1 and TRBJ2-7, with TRBD2 matching 9 bases. The CDR3 is 17 amino acids. Trimming took 0 bases from V and 2 from J; bases not matched to a gene: 9. Germline CDR1 and CDR2: SGHRS and YFSETQ. The CDR3 loop is CASSLDRLAEDPYEQYF. CDR3 in DNA: TGCGCCAGCAGCTTGGACCGACTAGCGGAGGACCCCTACGAGCAGTACTTC. Filled out from reference TRBV5-1 and TRBJ2-7, the complete variable domain reads KAGVTQTPRYLIKTRGQQVTLSCSPISGHRSVSWYQQTPGQGLQFLFEYFSETQRNKGNFPGRFSGRQFSNSRSEMNVSTLELGDSALYLCASSLDRLAEDPYEQYFGPGTRLTVT.

The chain combines TRBV7-9 with TRBJ1-2; D gene ambiguous. This CDR3 has 12 residues. Germline CDR1 and CDR2: SEHNR and FQNEAQ (reference sequence). Trimming took off 1 base at V and 5 bases at J, with 5 bases between the two ends. The CDR3 DNA sequence: TGTGCCAGCAGCTTAGAGGCGTATGGCTACACCTTC. Its protein is CASSLEAYGYTF.

The DNA of the CDR3 is TGCAGTGCTAGGGGGGGGGAGGCCGCGGGCTACAATGAGCAGTTCTTC. It yields the protein CSARGGEAAGYNEQFF. The J gene is TRBJ2-1, the V gene TRBV20-1; 7 nucleotides agree with TRBD2. This CDR3 region has 16 residues. CDR1 and CDR2 from the germline V gene are DFQATT and SNEGSKA (reference sequence). Trimming cost V 3 bases and J 3 bases; bases outside gene matches: 11.

This chain connects TRBV20-1 to TRBJ2-3, with 9 bases lining up with TRBD2. The CDR3 loop spans 15 amino acids. The V gene's germline CDR1 is DFQATT and CDR2 SNEGSKA (reference sequence). V dropped 3 bases and J dropped 1; count of bases not matched to a gene: 5. The CDR3 reads CSASDSGGGTDTQYF. The CDR3 coding sequence is TGCAGTGCTAGTGATAGCGGGGGTGGCACAGATACGCAGTATTTT.

The rearrangement joins TRBV25-1 to TRBJ1-6; TRBD1 aligns across 9 bases. Germline CDR1 is MGHDK and CDR2 is SYGVNS. The CDR3 contains 14 residues. V trimming: 8 bases; J trimming: 7 bases; junction bases outside the gene matches: 6. The CDR3 DNA is TGTGCCAGCGGGGGACAGGGCGTCAATTCACCCCTCCACTTT. The encoded protein is CASGGQGVNSPLHF.

The V gene is TRBV30, the J gene TRBJ1-3; D unresolved. V was pared by 7 bases and J by 0 bases, with 7 bases between. The CDR3 consists of 12 residues. Germline V CDR1 and CDR2: GTSNPN, SVGIG (reference sequence). CDR3 in amino acids: CASTLSGNTIYF. The CDR3 DNA is TGTGCCTCCACTCTCTCTGGAAACACCATATATTTT.

The chain combines TRBV9 with TRBJ2-2, with 14 bases fitting TRBD2. Looked up from germline, CDR1 is SGDLS and CDR2 is YYNGEE. The V segment lost 3 bases and the J segment 4 bases; nucleotides outside the gene matches: 14. CDR3 length equals 20 residues. This chain's CDR3 is CASSASPGLAGVWGTGELFF. The CDR3 DNA is TGTGCCAGCAGCGCGTCTCCGGGACTAGCGGGAGTGTGGGGCACCGGGGAGCTGTTTTTT.

The chain joins TRBV30 to TRBJ1-2; 7 bases fit TRBD1. The ends lost 4 bases at V and 0 bases at J; junction bases unmatched: 11. From germline, CDR1 is GTSNPN and CDR2 SVGIG (reference sequence). The CDR3 spans 16 residues. DNA for the CDR3: TGTGCCTGGAAAAGAAGGGTCGGACAGGCTAACTATGGCTACACCTTC. Amino acid sequence: CAWKRRVGQANYGYTF.

The gene calls are TRBV7-9 and TRBJ2-3; 9 nucleotides line up with TRBD2. Germline trimming cut 1 base from V and 5 bases from J; bases unmatched to any gene: 7. The CDR3 length is 16 residues. Germline CDR1 is SEHNR and CDR2 is FQNEAQ (reference sequence). The CDR3 DNA reads TGTGCCAGCAGCTTAGACTGGCGGGGGGGCCTAGATACGCAGTATTTT. Translation gives CASSLDWRGGLDTQYF.

The V call is TRBV12-3 or TRBV12-4, the J call TRBJ2-7, with D perhaps matching TRBD1 (5 bases). Trimming left V 7 bases short and J 2 bases short, with 12 bases between. This CDR3 spans 13 amino acids. CDR3 region: CASTISGPYEQYF. CDR3 DNA sequence: TGTGCCAGCACCATCTCAGGGCCCTACGAGCAGTACTTC.

The chain uses TRBV20-1 and TRBJ2-7; 11 bases align to TRBD2. V trimming: 4 bases; J trimming: 0 bases; junction bases outside the gene matches: 8. The CDR3 has 16 amino acids. In germline, CDR1 is DFQATT, CDR2 SNEGSKA (reference sequence). DNA for the CDR3: TGCAGTGCTACGCGGACTAGCGGGCTCATCTCCTACGAGCAGTACTTC. This translates into CSATRTSGLISYEQYF.

The rearrangement links TRBV20-1 to TRBJ2-1; TRBD1 aligns across 9 bases. Germline V lookup: CDR1 DFQATT, CDR2 SNEGSKA (reference sequence). The CDR3 sequence is 14 residues long. J was trimmed by 10 bases and V by 3 bases; bases with no gene match: 10. The CDR3 loop reads CSASRFDRGAEQFF. The DNA for the CDR3 is TGCAGTGCTAGCAGATTCGACAGGGGGGCCGAGCAGTTCTTC.

In this sample, this clonotype turned up once. The V and J genes are TRBV30 and TRBJ2-1; 8 nucleotides match TRBD1. Trimming removed 2 bases from V and 7 bases from J; junction bases left unmatched: 4. The CDR3 covers 13 residues. Per germline, CDR1 GTSNPN and CDR2 SVGIG (reference sequence). The CDR3 region is CAWSQGARNEQFF. In DNA form, the CDR3 reads TGTGCCTGGAGTCAGGGGGCGAGAAATGAGCAGTTCTTC.

The chain has TRBV20-1 and TRBJ2-7; 10 bases are a match to TRBD2. In germline, CDR1 is DFQATT, CDR2 SNEGSKA (reference sequence). Losses at the gene ends were 2 bases for V and 3 bases for J; bases not matched to a gene: 7. CDR3 size: 15 residues. This chain's CDR3 is CSARSPGLAFYEQYF. DNA for the CDR3: TGCAGTGCTAGATCGCCGGGACTAGCGTTCTACGAGCAGTACTTC.

This clonotype has only one observation. The chain has TRBV29-1 and TRBJ2-2, with D perhaps given as TRBD1 or TRBD2 (6 bases each). Trimming took off 3 bases at V and 4 bases at J, with 15 bases between the two ends. Germline-derived CDR1 and CDR2 are SQVTM and ANQGSEA. The CDR3 is 15 amino acids. DNA for the CDR3: TGCAGCGTTGATGGTATGGGGGGCGCCACCGGGGAGCTGTTTTTT. This codes for CSVDGMGGATGELFF.

The chain carries TRBV20-1 and TRBJ1-1, with TRBD1 matching over 8 bases. The CDR3 extends over 13 amino acids. Germline CDR1 reads DFQATT; CDR2 reads SNEGSKA (reference sequence). With 4 bases clipped from V and 3 bases from J, the junction kept 4 bases outside the gene matches. In DNA, the CDR3 is TGCAGTGCTACAACAGGGGGAGACACTGAAGCTTTCTTT. Amino acid sequence: CSATTGGDTEAFF.

This chain links TRBV28 with TRBJ2-1; the D gene is possibly TRBD2 (5 bases). Trimming shortened V by 11 bases and J by 6 bases, and 17 bases separated the two germline ends. The germline V gene encodes CDR1 MDHEN and CDR2 SYDVKM. The CDR3 has 13 residues. CDR3 in DNA: TGTGCCGCCGGTGGGCTAGCCTTCAATGAGCAGTTCTTC. Protein sequence: CAAGGLAFNEQFF.

This rearrangement joins TRBV7-9 to TRBJ2-1, with 7 nucleotides matching TRBD1. The germline gives CDR1 SEHNR, CDR2 FQNEAQ (reference sequence). The V gene end was trimmed by 4 bases and the J gene end by 5 bases; junction bases not matched to a gene: 11. CDR3 length equals 16 residues. CDR3 sequence: CASSSYRGTEDNEQFF. In DNA, the CDR3 is TGTGCCAGCAGCTCATACAGGGGTACAGAGGACAATGAGCAGTTCTTC. The full variable domain, rest sourced from reference TRBV7-9 and TRBJ2-1, is DTGVSQNPRHKITKRGQNVTFRCDPISEHNRLYWYRQTLGQGPEFLTYFQNEAQLEKSRLLSDRFSAERPKGSFSTLEIQRTEQGDSAMYLCASSSYRGTEDNEQFFGPGTRLTVL.

The chain links TRBV19 to TRBJ2-5; D ambiguous. Trimming shortened V by 3 bases and J by 5 bases, and 10 bases separated the two germline ends. Per the germline V gene, CDR1 is LNHDA and CDR2 is SQIVND (reference sequence). The CDR3 runs 13 residues. DNA for the CDR3: TGTGCCAGTAGTATTACCATGCGGGAGACCCAGTACTTC. Its translation: CASSITMRETQYF.

The rearrangement uses TRBV20-1 and TRBJ2-3; 10 bases map to TRBD2. The CDR3 is 19 residues long. Trimming removed 1 base from V and 3 bases from J; junction bases left unmatched: 16. Germline values: CDR1 DFQATT, CDR2 SNEGSKA (reference sequence). The CDR3 DNA sequence: TGCAGTGCTAGAGTACGGGGTCCCACTAGCGGGGAGTCGACAGATACGCAGTATTTT. Translated: CSARVRGPTSGESTDTQYF.

J is TRBJ1-3 and V is TRBV3-1, with unresolved D. The CDR3 loop spans 15 amino acids. Trimming pared 1 base from V and 2 bases from J, leaving 9 bases between. The V gene's germline CDR1 is LGHDT and CDR2 YNNKEL (reference sequence). The DNA for the CDR3 is TGTGCCAGCAGCCAAGGATGGGAGACTGGAAACACCATATATTTT. As protein: CASSQGWETGNTIYF.